Described below is a single TCR beta chain sequence and its context. In the original workflow: How many nucleated cells were present was estimated from reference gene primer amplification. Assay used: immunoSEQ multiplex PCR; TCRdb lists only in-frame clones, some missing. The DNA was the basis for D and trimming; V, J and clone size are from that table. Of about 94,000 clones listed, around 83% are singletons. This record comes from a study of blood T cell repertoires in COVID-19. Study-level background: From the United States, Italy and Spain came samples of acute and convalescent COVID-19. T cells, B-cell-depleted T cells, or PBMCs provided the cDNA or gDNA that served as material.

CDR3 length: 18 residues. Germline V gene data show CDR1 as SEHNR and CDR2 as FQNEAQ (reference sequence). V shed 3 bases and J 8 bases; nucleotides not matched to a gene: 15. This TCR derives from a woman aged 60 to 75 in a cohort sampled during active or convalescent COVID-19. Sequenced input: peripheral blood. This chain uses TRBV7-9 with TRBJ1-4, with 10 bases lining up with TRBD1. DNA of the CDR3: TGTGCCAGCAGCTTCTTGTGGACAGGGGGGTCGGTTGGAGAAAAACTGTTTTTT. Protein sequence: CASSFLWTGGSVGEKLFF.